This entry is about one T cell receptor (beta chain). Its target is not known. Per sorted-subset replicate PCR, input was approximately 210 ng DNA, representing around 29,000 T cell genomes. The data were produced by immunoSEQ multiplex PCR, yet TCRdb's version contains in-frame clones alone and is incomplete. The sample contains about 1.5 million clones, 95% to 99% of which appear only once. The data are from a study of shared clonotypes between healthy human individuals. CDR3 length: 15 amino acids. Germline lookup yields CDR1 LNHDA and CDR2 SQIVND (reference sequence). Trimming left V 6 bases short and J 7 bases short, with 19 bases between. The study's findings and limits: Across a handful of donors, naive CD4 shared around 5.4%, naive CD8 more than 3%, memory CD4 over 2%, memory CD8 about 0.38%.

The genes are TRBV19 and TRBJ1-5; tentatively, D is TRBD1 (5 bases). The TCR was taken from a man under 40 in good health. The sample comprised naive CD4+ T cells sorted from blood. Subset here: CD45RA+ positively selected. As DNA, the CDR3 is TGTGCCAGTAGCTCCGGGACGACATCGATCCAGCCCCAGCATTTT. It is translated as CASSSGTTSIQPQHF.